This entry is about one T cell receptor beta chain. Its antigen is not identified. Trimming pared 3 bases from V and 12 bases from J, leaving 14 bases between. The CDR3 sequence is 12 residues long. CDR1 is LNHDA and CDR2 is SQIVND in the germline V gene (reference sequence). Produced via immunoSEQ multiplex PCR; TCRdb's table is partial and in-frame only. The table lists 140,000 to 150,000 clones, roughly 89% of them singletons. The data were obtained in a study of T cell responses to AZD1222 COVID-19 vaccine. The study's findings and limits: Per reports, nearly half of all spike-specific TCRs target regions that are unmutated in variants.

The TCR originated in an adult in good health. The chain employs TRBV19 and TRBJ1-1, with D unclear. The source material was peripheral blood, sampled on day 0 of AZD1222 vaccination. DNA for the CDR3: TGTGCCAGTAGTATTGCATCAACACGTACTTTCTTT. Translating gives CASSIASTRTFF.